This T cell receptor beta chain appears in the sequencing data of a study of CD8 T cells in Susac syndrome. Reverse transcription of about 0.5 to 1 ug RNA was carried out with random hexamers. The TCR beta CDR3 was amplified by immunoSEQ multiplex PCR across 54 Vbeta, 13 Jbeta. TCRdb re-called the immunoSEQ multiplex PCR reads with MiXCR, one entry per CDR3 protein. The top ten clones hold 0.25% to 0.3% of a sample with 130,000 to 150,000 distinct CDR3 sequences, 94% of them seen once. CDR3 length equals 19 residues. After removal of 0 bases from V and 2 bases from J, the junction contained 9 bases not matched to a gene. Germline assignment: CDR1 SGDLS and CDR2 YYNGEE.

The sequenced sample consisted of CD8+ T cells from PBMCs. The chain recombines TRBV9 with TRBJ2-6; 9 nucleotides line up with TRBD1. This TCR was recovered from a human donor in good health. CDR3 amino acids: CASSVEGQGREPGANVLTF. CDR3 coding DNA: TGTGCCAGCAGCGTAGAGGGACAGGGACGGGAGCCTGGGGCCAACGTCCTGACTTTC. Full variable domain (outside the CDR3, taken from reference TRBV9 and TRBJ2-6): DSGVTQTPKHLITATGQRVTLRCSPRSGDLSVYWYQQSLDQGLQFLIQYYNGEERAKGNILERFSAQQFPDLHSELNLSSLELGDSALYFCASSVEGQGREPGANVLTFGAGSRLTVL.